The clone carrying this T cell receptor beta chain was detected many times. The antigen is undetermined. The data derive from a study of T cell repertoires in cytomegalovirus infection. Study-level background: Recently identified HLA-C-restricted and well-studied HLA-B-restricted CMV epitopes were used. The public TCR beta signatures pointed to both CMV infection and matching HLA type.

Study findings and constraints: There were HLA-C-restricted CMV-specific TCR beta clonotypes dominating the ex vivo response. Cumulative public TCR beta family frequency identified CMV carriers with the relevant HLA.

MiXCR was run by TCRdb on the reads, yielding one entry per CDR3 protein. The sample comprises 100,000 or so distinct CDR3 sequences, approximately 45% of which are singletons, and roughly 70% rests with the top ten. Looked up from germline, CDR1 is SGHAT and CDR2 is FQNNGV. The CDR3 runs 13 residues. Trimming took off 5 bases at V and 5 bases at J, with 11 bases between the two ends. This sample comprised CD8+ T cells from cultured PBMCs, obtained from culture after CMV antigen stimulation. This TCR came from a human donor in good health (CMV status not recorded). Some clones in this sample may be carry-over from other donors' samples. V gene TRBV11-2 combines with J gene TRBJ2-3; a weak D match, TRBD1 (6 bases). The CDR3 DNA follows: TGTGCCAGCAGCCTTCCAGGGGTAGATACGCAGTATTTT. Translation gives CASSLPGVDTQYF.